This T cell receptor beta chain stems from a study of CD8+CD57+ T cells in acquired aplastic anemia. At the level of the study: Mean yield of DNA from sorted CD4+ and CD8+ cells was 3 to 3.5 ug. Study findings and constraints: Patients were compared with controls for CD8+ Simpson's diversity, and no significant difference emerged.

Germline CDR1 reads LNHNV; CDR2 reads YYDKDF (reference sequence). The CDR3 loop spans 15 amino acids. As concerns this clonotype: Its matching antigen is unknown. Germline is not matched at one junction end, which may reflect a read error.

CDR3 and TCR beta VDJ profiling relied on a genomic DNA template. TCRdb independently ran MiXCR on the reads; one entry per CDR3 protein. The table lists a few hundred thousand distinct CDR3 sequences, 34% of them singletons. Sequencing was done on a sample of sorted CD4+, CD8+, or CD8+CD57+ T cells (not recorded which) from PBMCs. This receptor was obtained from a human donor in good health, serving as a control. J is TRBJ2-1 and V is TRBV15; D is perhaps TRBD1 or TRBD2 (5 bases each). The CDR3 region is CATSGGKQDSNEQFF. Here the CDR3 DNA reads TGTGCCACCAGCGGAGGCAAACAGGATTCCAATGAGCAATTCTTC.